This T cell receptor beta chain was documented in a study of blood T cell repertoires in COVID-19. CDR1 and CDR2 (germline): MNHEY, SVGAGI. Trimming cost V 6 bases and J 7 bases, with 10 bases left between them. This CDR3 is 12 amino acids long. Sequencing was performed with immunoSEQ multiplex PCR; in TCRdb, only in-frame clones are kept and a portion is missing. The data contain roughly 98,000 clones, 80% to 90% of them singletons. Sequenced: peripheral blood. This rearrangement joins TRBV6-5 to TRBJ1-5; D gene uncertain. The TCR was taken from a human donor in a cohort sampled during active COVID-19. CDR3 sequence reads: CASSLYGQPQHF. The CDR3 nucleotides are TGTGCCAGCAGCCTTTACGGGCAGCCCCAGCATTTT.